The clone carrying this TCR beta chain was picked up one time. Profiled with immunoSEQ multiplex PCR; TCRdb holds only in-frame clones, not every one. The table has some 160,000 clones, approximately 90% seen once; the top ten hold 0.55% to 0.7%. This sample stems from a study of control samples from healthy donors and cancer patients. From germline, CDR1 is SEHNR and CDR2 FQNEAQ (reference sequence). With 8 bases removed from V and 5 bases from J, the gap between germline ends came to 21 bases. This CDR3 is built from 16 residues. The TCR sequence derives from a woman younger than 45 in good health. Source material: blood. The chain has TRBV7-9 and TRBJ2-2, with TRBD1 as a possible D gene (6 bases). This CDR3 reads CASHGGWQGITGELFF. As DNA, the CDR3 is TGTGCCAGCCACGGCGGATGGCAGGGGATTACCGGGGAGCTGTTTTTT. Drawing the rest from reference TRBV7-9 and TRBJ2-2, the complete variable domain is DTGVSQNPRHKITKRGQNVTFRCDPISEHNRLYWYRQTLGQGPEFLTYFQNEAQLEKSRLLSDRFSAERPKGSFSTLEIQRTEQGDSAMYLCASHGGWQGITGELFFGEGSRLTVL.